The T cell receptor beta chain under discussion was sequenced for a study of blood T cell repertoires in COVID-19. Across the whole study: There were acute and convalescent COVID-19 samples, and they came from the United States, Italy and Spain. From T cells, B-cell-depleted T cells, or PBMCs came the material, which was cDNA or gDNA.

Per the original methods: Amplification of reference gene primers was used by the study to estimate nucleated cell counts. The data were produced by immunoSEQ multiplex PCR, yet TCRdb's version contains in-frame clones alone and is incomplete. V and J calls and clone size come straight from that table; D and trimming were deduced from the DNA. The sample contains fewer than 80,000 clones, around four fifths of which appear only once. Followed over time, Seattle patients had been enrolled while infection was active. The CDR3 has 14 residues. The germline gives CDR1 SGDLS, CDR2 YYNGEE. Trimming took 0 bases from V and 6 from J, leaving 13 bases between them.

The chain has TRBV9 and TRBJ2-7, with D possibly matching TRBD2 (6 bases). The clonotype comes from a man in his 60s with COVID-19, enrolled during active disease. The sequencing input was peripheral blood. CDR3 DNA: TGTGCCAGCAGCGTAGATCCTAGCGTCGGCGAGCAGTACTTC. This translates into CASSVDPSVGEQYF.